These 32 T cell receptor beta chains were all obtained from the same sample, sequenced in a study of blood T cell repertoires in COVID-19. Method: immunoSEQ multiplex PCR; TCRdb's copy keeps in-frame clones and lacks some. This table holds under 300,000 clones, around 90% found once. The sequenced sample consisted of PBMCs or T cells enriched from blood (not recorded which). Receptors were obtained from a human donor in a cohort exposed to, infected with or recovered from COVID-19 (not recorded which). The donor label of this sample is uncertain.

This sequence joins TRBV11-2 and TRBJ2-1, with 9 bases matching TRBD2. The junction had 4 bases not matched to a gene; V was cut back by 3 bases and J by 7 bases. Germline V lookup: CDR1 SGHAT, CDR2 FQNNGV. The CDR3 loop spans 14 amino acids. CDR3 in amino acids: CASSFGGGENEQFF. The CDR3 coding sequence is TGTGCCAGCAGCTTCGGCGGGGGGGAGAATGAGCAGTTCTTC.

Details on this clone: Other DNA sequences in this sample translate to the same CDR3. The CDR3 DNA sequence: TGTGCCAGCAGTCGGGACAGGGGAAACTATGGCTACACCTTC. Translated, it gives CASSRDRGNYGYTF. The V gene is TRBV6-5, the J gene TRBJ1-2, with 10 bases matching TRBD1. Losses at the gene ends were 5 bases for V and 2 bases for J; bases not matched to a gene: 2. Germline V gives CDR1 MNHEY, CDR2 SVGAGI. This CDR3 comprises 14 residues.

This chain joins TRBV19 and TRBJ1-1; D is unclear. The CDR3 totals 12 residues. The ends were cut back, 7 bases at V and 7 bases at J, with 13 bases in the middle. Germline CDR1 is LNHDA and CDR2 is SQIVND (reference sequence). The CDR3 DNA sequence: TGTGCCAGTACCAACCCGACGGGTGAAGCTTTCTTT. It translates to CASTNPTGEAFF. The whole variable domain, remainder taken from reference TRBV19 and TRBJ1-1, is DGGITQSPKYLFRKEGQNVTLSCEQNLNHDAMYWYRQDPGQGLRLIYYSQIVNDFQKGDIAEGYSVSREKKESFPLTVTSAQKNPTAFYLCASTNPTGEAFFGQGTRLTVV.

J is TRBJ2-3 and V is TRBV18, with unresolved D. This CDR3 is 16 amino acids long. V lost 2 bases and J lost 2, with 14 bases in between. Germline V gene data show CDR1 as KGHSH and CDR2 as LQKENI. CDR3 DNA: TGTGCCAGCTCACCAGTTGCGTCCTCCCTCACAGATACGCAGTATTTT. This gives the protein CASSPVASSLTDTQYF.

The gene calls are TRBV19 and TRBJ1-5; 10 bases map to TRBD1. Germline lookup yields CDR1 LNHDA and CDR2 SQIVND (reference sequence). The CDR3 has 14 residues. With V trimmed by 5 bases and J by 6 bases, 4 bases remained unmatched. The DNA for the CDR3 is TGTGCCAGTAGTTGGGGGACAGGGGCTCAGCCCCAGCATTTT. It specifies CASSWGTGAQPQHF. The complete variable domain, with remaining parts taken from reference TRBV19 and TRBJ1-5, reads DGGITQSPKYLFRKEGQNVTLSCEQNLNHDAMYWYRQDPGQGLRLIYYSQIVNDFQKGDIAEGYSVSREKKESFPLTVTSAQKNPTAFYLCASSWGTGAQPQHFGDGTRLSIL.

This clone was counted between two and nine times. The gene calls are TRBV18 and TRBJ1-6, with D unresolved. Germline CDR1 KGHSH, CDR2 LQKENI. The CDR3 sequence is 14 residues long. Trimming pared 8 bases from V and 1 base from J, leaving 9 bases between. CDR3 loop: CASKISSYNSPLHF. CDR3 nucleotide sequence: TGTGCCAGCAAAATTTCGTCCTATAATTCACCCCTCCACTTT.

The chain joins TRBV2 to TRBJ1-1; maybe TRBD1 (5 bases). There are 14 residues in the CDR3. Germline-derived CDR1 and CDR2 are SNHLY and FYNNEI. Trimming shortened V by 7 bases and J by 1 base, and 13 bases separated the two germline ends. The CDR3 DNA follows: TGTGCCAGCACCCCATGGGGCCAGAACACTGAAGCTTTCTTT. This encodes CASTPWGQNTEAFF.

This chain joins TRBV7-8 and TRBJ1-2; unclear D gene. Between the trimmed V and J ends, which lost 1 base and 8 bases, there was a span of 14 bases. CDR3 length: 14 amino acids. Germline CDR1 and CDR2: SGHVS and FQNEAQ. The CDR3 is CASSLGSVGFGYTF. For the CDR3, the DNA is TGTGCCAGCAGCTTAGGTTCCGTCGGGTTCGGCTACACCTTC. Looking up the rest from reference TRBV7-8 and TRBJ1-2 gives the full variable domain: GAGVSQSPRYKVAKRGQDVALRCDPISGHVSLFWYQQALGQGPEFLTYFQNEAQLDKSGLPSDRFFAERPEGSVSTLKIQRTQQEDSAVYLCASSLGSVGFGYTFGSGTRLTVV.

The CDR3 spells CASTDSGEVTYEQYF. The DNA for the CDR3 is TGTGCCAGCACCGATAGCGGGGAGGTCACCTACGAGCAGTACTTC. This chain joins TRBV5-8 and TRBJ2-7; 8 bases align to TRBD2. After removal of 6 bases from V and 2 bases from J, the junction contained 10 bases not matched to a gene. The CDR3 extends over 15 amino acids. Germline values: CDR1 SGHTS, CDR2 YDEGEE.

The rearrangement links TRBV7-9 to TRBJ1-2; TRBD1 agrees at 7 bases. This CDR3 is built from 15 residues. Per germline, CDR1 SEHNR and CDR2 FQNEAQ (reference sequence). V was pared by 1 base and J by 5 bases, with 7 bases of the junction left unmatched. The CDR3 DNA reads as TGTGCCAGCAGCTTAGATCGTGGACAGGATTATGGCTACACCTTC. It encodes CASSLDRGQDYGYTF.

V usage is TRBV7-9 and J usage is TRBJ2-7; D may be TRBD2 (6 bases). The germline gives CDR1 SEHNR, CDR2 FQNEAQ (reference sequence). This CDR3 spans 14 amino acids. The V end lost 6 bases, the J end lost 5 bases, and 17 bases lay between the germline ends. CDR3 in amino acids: CASRGTSGVHEQYF. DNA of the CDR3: TGTGCCAGCAGAGGGACTTCGGGAGTCCACGAGCAGTACTTC.

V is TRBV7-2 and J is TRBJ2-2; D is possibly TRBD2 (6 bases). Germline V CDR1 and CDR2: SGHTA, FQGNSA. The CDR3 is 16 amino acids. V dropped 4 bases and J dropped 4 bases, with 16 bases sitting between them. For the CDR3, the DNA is TGTGCCAGCAGCTACACATCCCGCGGGACCACCGGGGAGCTGTTTTTT. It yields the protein CASSYTSRGTTGELFF.

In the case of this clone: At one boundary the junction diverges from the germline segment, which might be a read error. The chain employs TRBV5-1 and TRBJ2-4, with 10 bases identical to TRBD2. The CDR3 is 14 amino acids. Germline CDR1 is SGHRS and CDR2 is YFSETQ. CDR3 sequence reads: CASSLESGGARLHF. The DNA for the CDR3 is TGCGCCAGCAGCTTGGAAAGCGGGGGGGCCCGCCTGCACTTC.

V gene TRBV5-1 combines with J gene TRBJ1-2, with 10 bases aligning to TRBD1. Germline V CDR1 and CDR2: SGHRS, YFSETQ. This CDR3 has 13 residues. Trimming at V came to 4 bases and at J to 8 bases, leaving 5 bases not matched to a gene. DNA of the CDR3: TGCGCCAGCAGCACCGGGACAGGGGACGGCTACACCTTC. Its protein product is CASSTGTGDGYTF.

The CDR3 is CASSLRGGRTYEQYF. CDR3 nucleotide sequence: TGTGCCAGCAGCCTCAGGGGTGGGCGGACCTACGAGCAGTACTTC. The V call is TRBV7-2, the J call TRBJ2-7; the D gene is possibly TRBD1 (6 bases). Germline V gene lookup returns CDR1 SGHTA and CDR2 FQGNSA. CDR3 size: 15 residues. Trimming left V 5 bases short and J 2 bases short, with 16 bases between.

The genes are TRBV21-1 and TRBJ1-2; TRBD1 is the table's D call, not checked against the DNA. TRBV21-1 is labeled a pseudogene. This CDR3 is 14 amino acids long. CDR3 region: CASSKNRSNYGYTF. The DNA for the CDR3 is TGTGCCAGCAGCAAAAACAGGTCTAACTATGGCTACACCTTC.

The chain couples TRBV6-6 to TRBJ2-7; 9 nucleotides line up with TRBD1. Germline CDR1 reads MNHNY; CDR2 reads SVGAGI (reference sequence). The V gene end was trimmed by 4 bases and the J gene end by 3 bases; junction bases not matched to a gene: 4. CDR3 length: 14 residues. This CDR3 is CASSSLGQGYEQYF. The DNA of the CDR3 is TGTGCCAGCAGTTCCCTGGGACAGGGCTACGAGCAGTACTTC.

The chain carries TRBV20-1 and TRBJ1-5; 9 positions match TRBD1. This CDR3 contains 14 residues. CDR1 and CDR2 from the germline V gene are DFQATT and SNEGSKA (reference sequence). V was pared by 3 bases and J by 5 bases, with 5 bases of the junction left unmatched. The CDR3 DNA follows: TGCAGTGCTAGTGGGGGACAGGGACATCAGCCCCAGCATTTT. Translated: CSASGGQGHQPQHF.

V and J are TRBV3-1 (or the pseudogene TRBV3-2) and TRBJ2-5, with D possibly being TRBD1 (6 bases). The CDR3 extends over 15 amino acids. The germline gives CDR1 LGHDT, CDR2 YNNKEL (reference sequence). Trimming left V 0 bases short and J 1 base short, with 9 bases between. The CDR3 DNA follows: TGTGCCAGCAGCCAAGATACAGGGCCCCAAGAGACCCAGTACTTC. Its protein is CASSQDTGPQETQYF.

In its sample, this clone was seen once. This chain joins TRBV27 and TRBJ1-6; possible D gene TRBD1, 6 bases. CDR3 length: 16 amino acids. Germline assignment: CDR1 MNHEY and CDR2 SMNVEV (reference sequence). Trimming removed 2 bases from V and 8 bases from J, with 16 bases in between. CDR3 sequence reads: CASSLVPGQAYSPLHF. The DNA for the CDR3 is TGTGCCAGCAGTTTAGTACCGGGACAAGCCTATTCACCCCTCCACTTT.

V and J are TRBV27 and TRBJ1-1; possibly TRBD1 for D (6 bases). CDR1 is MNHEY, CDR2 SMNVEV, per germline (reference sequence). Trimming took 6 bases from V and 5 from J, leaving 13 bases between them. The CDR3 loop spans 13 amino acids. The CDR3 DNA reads TGTGCCAGCAGCCCCAGGGGTTGGACTGAAGCTTTCTTT. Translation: CASSPRGWTEAFF.

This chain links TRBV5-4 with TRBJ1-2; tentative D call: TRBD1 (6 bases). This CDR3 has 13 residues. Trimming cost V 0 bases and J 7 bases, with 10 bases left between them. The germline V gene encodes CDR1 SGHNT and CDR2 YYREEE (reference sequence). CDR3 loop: CASSLGGGSGYTF. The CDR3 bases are TGTGCCAGCAGCTTGGGCGGGGGCTCTGGCTACACCTTC.

The CDR3 DNA sequence: TGCAGCGTTATACCGACAGGACAATTCACAGATACGCAGTATTTT. Encoded protein: CSVIPTGQFTDTQYF. The chain employs TRBV29-1 and TRBJ2-3; D might be TRBD1 (6 bases). V was shortened by 5 bases and J by 2 bases, with 17 bases between the two germline ends. Per germline, CDR1 SQVTM and CDR2 ANQGSEA. This CDR3 is built from 15 residues.

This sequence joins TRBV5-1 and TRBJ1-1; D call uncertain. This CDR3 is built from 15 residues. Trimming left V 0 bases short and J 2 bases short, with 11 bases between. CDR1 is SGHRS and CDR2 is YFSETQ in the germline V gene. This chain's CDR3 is CASSLDNLKNTEAFF. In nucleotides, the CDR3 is TGCGCCAGCAGCTTGGACAACCTGAAAAACACTGAAGCTTTCTTT.

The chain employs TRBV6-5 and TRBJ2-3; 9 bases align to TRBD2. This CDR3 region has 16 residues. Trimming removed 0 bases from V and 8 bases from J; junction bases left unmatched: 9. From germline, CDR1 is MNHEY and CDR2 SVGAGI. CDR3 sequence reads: CASSYSGRGGPRTQYF. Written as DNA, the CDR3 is TGTGCCAGCAGTTACTCCGGGCGGGGGGGCCCCCGTACGCAGTATTTT.

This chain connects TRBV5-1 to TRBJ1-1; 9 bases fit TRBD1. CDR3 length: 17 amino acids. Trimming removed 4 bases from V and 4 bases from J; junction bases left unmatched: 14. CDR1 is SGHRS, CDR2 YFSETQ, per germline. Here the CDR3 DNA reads TGCGCCAGCAGCCCGGGACAGGGCTCGAGAGTGGCCACTGAAGCTTTCTTT. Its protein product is CASSPGQGSRVATEAFF.

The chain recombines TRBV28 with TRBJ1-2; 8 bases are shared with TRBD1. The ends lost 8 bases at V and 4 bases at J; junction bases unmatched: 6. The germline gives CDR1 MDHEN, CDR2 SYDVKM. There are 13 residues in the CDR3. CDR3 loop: CASEDRAFYGYTF. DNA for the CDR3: TGTGCCAGCGAGGACAGGGCATTCTATGGCTACACCTTC.

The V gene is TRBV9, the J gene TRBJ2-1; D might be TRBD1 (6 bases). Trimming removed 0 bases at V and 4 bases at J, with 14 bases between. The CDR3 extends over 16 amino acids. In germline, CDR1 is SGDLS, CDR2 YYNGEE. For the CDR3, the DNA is TGTGCCAGCAGCGTAGACCTGGCGGACAGTTACAATGAGCAGTTCTTC. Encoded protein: CASSVDLADSYNEQFF. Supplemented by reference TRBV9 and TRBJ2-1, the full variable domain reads DSGVTQTPKHLITATGQRVTLRCSPRSGDLSVYWYQQSLDQGLQFLIQYYNGEERAKGNILERFSAQQFPDLHSELNLSSLELGDSALYFCASSVDLADSYNEQFFGPGTRLTVL.

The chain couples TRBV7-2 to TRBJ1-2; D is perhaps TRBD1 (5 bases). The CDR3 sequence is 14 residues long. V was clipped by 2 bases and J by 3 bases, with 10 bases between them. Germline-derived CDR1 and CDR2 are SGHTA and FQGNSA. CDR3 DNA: TGTGCCAGCAGCTTACAGGACACCGACTATGGCTACACCTTC. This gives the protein CASSLQDTDYGYTF.

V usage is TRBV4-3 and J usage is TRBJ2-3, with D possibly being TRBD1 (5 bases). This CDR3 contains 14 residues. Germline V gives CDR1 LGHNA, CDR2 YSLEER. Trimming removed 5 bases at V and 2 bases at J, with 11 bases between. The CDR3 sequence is CASSIRGITDTQYF. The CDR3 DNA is TGCGCCAGCAGCATAAGGGGTATCACAGATACGCAGTATTTT.

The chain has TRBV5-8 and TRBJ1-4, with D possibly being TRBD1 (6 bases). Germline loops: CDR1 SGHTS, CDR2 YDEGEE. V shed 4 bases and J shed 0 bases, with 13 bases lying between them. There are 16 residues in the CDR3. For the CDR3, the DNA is TGTGCCAGCAGCGCCACAGGGAAGGCAACTAATGAAAAACTGTTTTTT. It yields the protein CASSATGKATNEKLFF.

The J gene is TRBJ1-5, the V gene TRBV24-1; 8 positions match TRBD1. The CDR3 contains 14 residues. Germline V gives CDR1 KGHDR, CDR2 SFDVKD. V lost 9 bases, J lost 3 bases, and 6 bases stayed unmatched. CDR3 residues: CATGQTGVNQPQHF. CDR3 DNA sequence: TGTGCCACCGGCCAGACAGGGGTCAATCAGCCCCAGCATTTT.